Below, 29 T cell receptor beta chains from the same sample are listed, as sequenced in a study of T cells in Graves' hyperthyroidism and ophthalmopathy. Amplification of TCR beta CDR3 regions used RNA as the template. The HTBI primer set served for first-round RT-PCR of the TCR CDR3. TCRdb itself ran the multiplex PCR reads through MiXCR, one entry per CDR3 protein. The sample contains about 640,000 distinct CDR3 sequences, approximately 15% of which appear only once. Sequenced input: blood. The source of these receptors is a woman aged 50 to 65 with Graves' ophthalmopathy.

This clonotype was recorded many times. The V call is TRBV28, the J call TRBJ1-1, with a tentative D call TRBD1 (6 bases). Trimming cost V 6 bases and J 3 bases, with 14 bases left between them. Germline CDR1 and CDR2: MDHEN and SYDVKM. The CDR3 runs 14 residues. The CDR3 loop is CASRVNRVDTEAFF. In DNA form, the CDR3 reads TGTGCCAGCAGGGTTAACAGGGTGGACACTGAAGCTTTCTTT.

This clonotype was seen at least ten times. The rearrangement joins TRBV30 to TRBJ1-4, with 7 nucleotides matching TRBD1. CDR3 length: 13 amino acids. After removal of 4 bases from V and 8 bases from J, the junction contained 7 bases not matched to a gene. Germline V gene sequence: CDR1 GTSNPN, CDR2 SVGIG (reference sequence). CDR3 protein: CAWNRDSREKLFF. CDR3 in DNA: TGTGCCTGGAACCGGGACAGCCGGGAAAAACTGTTTTTT.

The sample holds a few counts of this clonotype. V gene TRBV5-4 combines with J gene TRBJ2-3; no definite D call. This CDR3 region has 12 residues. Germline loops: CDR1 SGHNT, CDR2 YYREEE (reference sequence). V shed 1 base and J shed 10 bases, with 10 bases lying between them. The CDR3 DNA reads TGTGCCAGCAGCTTGTTCAATGGGGCGCAGTATTTT. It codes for CASSLFNGAQYF.

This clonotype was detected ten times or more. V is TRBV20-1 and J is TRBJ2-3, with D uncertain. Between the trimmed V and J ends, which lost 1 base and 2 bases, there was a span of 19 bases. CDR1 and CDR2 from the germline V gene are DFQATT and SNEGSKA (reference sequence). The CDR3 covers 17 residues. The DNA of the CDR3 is TGCAGTGCTAGAGTCTGGCGAATTACCGTTTACACAGATACGCAGTATTTT. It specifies CSARVWRITVYTDTQYF.

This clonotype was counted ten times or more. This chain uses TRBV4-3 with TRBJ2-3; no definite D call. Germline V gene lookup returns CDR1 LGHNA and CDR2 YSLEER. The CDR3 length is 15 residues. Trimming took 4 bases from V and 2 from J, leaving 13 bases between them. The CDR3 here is CASSLRGSLTDTQYF. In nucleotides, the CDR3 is TGCGCCAGCAGCCTTCGCGGCAGCCTCACAGATACGCAGTATTTT.

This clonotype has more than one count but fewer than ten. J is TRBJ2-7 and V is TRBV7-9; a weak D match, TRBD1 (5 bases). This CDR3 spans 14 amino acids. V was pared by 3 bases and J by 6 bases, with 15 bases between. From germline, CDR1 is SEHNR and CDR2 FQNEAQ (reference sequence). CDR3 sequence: CASSLAGISGEQYF. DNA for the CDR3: TGTGCCAGCAGCTTGGCAGGGATATCGGGCGAGCAGTACTTC.

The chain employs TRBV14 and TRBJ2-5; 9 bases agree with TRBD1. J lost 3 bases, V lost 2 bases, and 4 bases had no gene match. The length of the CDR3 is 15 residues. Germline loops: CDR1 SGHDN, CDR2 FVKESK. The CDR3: CASSQMTGGKETQYF. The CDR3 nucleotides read TGTGCCAGCAGCCAAATGACAGGGGGTAAAGAGACCCAGTACTTC.

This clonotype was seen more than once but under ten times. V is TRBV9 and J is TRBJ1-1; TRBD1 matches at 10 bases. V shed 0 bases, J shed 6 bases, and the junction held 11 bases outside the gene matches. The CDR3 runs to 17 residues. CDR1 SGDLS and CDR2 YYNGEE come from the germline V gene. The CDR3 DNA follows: TGTGCCAGCAGCGTAGACCCGGGACAGGGGATCCGCGCTGAAGCTTTCTTT. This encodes CASSVDPGQGIRAEAFF.

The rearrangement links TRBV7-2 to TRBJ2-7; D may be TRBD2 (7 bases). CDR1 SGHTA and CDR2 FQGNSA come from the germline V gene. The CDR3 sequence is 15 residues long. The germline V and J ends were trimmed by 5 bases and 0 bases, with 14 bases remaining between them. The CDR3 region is CASSLREGGSYEQYF. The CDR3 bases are TGTGCCAGCAGCCTCAGGGAGGGGGGCTCCTACGAGCAGTACTTC.

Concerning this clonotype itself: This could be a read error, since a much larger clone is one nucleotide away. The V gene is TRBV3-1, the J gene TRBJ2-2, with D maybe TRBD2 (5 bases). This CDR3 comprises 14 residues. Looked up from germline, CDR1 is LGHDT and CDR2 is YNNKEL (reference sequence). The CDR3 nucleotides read TGTGCCAGCAGCCAAATCCCACTTACCGGGGAGCCGTTTTTT. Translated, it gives CASSQIPLTGEPFF.

The CDR3 region is CASRRWRGGNYEQFF. The CDR3 DNA is TGCGCCAGCAGGAGGTGGAGGGGAGGAAACTATGAGCAGTTCTTC. The V call is TRBV5-1, the J call TRBJ2-1, with D perhaps matching TRBD2 (6 bases). Germline lookup yields CDR1 SGHRS and CDR2 YFSETQ. Trimming took 5 bases from V and 8 from J, leaving 20 bases between them. The CDR3 loop spans 15 amino acids. The full variable domain, completed using reference TRBV5-1 and TRBJ2-1, is KAGVTQTPRYLIKTRGQQVTLSCSPISGHRSVSWYQQTPGQGLQFLFEYFSETQRNKGNFPGRFSGRQFSNSRSEMNVSTLELGDSALYLCASRRWRGGNYEQFFGPGTRLTVL.

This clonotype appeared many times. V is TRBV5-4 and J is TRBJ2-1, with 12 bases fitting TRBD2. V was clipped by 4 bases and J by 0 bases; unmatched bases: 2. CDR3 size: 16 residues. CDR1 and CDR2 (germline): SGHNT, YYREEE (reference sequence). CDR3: CASSPSGRDSYNEQFF. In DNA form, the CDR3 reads TGTGCCAGCAGCCCTAGCGGGAGGGACTCCTACAATGAGCAGTTCTTC.

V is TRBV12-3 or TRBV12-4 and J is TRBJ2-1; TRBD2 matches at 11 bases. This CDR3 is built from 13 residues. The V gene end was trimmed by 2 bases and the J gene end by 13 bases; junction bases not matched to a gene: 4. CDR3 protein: CASSLILAGVQFF. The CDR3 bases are TGTGCCAGCAGTTTAATACTAGCGGGAGTTCAGTTCTTC.

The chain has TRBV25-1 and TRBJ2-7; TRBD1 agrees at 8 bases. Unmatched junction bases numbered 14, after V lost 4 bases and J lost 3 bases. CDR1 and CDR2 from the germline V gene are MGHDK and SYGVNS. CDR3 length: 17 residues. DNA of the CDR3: TGTGCCAGCAGTGTGACGTTTCGGACAGGGTCCCACTACGAGCAGTACTTC. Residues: CASSVTFRTGSHYEQYF.

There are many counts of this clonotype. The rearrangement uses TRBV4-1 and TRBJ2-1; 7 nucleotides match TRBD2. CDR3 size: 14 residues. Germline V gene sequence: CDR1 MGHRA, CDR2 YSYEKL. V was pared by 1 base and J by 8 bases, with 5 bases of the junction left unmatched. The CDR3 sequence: CASSQVGRRDEQFF. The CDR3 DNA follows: TGCGCCAGCAGCCAAGTCGGGAGGCGCGATGAGCAGTTCTTC.

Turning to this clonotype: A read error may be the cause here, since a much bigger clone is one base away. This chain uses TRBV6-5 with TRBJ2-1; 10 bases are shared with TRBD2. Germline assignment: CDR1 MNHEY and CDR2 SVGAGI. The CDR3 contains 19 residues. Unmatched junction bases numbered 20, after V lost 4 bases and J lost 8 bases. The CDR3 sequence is CASSLRSSGRARLMDEQFF. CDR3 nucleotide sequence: TGTGCCAGCAGTTTACGGTCCAGCGGGAGGGCCAGGTTAATGGATGAGCAGTTCTTC.

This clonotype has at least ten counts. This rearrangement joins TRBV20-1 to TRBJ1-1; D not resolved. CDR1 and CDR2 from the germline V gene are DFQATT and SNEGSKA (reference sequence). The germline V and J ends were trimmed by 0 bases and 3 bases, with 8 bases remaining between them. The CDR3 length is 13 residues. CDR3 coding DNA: TGCAGTGCTAGAGATGACCAGGACACTGAAGCTTTCTTT. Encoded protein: CSARDDQDTEAFF.

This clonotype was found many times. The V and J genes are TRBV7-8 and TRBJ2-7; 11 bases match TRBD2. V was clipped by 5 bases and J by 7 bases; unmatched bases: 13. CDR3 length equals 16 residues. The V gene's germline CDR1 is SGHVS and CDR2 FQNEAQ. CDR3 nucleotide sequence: TGTGCCAGCAGCAAAATCAGACTAGCGGGACCGGGGGAGCAGTACTTC. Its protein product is CASSKIRLAGPGEQYF.

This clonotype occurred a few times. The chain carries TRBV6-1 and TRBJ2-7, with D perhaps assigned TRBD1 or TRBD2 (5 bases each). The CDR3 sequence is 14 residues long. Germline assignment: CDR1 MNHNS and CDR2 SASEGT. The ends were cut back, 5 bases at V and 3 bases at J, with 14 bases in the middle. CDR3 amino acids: CASSPRDGDYEQYF. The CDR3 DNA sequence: TGTGCCAGCAGTCCCCGGGACGGAGACTACGAGCAGTACTTC.

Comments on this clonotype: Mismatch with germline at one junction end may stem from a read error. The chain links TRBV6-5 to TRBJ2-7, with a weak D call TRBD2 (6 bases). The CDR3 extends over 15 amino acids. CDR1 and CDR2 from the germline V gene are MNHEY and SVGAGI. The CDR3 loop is CASSFSVAAYYVQYF. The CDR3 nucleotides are TGTGCCAGCAGTTTTTCGGTAGCGGCATACTACGTGCAGTACTTC.

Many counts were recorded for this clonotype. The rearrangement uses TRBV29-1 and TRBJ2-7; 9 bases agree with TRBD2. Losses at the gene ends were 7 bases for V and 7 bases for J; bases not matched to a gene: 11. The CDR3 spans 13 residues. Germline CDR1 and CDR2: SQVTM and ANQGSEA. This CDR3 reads CSAQAGGPLEQYF. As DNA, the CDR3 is TGCAGCGCACAAGCGGGAGGCCCCTTAGAGCAGTACTTC.

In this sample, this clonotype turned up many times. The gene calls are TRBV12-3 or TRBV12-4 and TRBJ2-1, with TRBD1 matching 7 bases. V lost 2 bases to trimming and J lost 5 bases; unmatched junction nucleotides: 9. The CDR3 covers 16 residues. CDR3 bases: TGTGCCAGCAGTTTACTTAGGGGGCAGGGCGACAATGAGCAGTTCTTC. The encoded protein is CASSLLRGQGDNEQFF.

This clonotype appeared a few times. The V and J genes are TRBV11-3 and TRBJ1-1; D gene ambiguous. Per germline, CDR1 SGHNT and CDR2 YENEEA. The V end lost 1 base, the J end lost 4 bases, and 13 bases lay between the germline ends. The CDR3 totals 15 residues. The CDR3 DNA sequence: TGTGCCAGCAGCTTAGTTCCTAACCTTCGCACTGAAGCTTTCTTT. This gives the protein CASSLVPNLRTEAFF.

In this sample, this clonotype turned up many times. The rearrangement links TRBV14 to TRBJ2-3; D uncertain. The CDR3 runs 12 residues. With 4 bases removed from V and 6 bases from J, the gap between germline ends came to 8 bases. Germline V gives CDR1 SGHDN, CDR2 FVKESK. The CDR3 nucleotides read TGTGCCAGCAGCCCCCGGATGGATACGCAGTATTTT. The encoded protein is CASSPRMDTQYF.

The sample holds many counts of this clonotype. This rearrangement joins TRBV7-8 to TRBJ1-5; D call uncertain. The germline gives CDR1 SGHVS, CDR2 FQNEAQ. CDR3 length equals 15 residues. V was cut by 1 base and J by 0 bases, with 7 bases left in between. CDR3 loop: CASSLERFSNQPQHF. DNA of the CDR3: TGTGCCAGCAGCTTAGAAAGATTTAGCAATCAGCCCCAGCATTTT.

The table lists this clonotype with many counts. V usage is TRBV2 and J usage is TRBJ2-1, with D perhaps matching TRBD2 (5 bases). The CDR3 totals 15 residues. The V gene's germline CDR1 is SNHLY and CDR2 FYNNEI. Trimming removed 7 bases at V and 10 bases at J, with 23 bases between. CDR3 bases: TGTGCCAGCACCGAACGAGCCGGGCCGGCGGGCGAGCAGTTCTTC. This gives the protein CASTERAGPAGEQFF.

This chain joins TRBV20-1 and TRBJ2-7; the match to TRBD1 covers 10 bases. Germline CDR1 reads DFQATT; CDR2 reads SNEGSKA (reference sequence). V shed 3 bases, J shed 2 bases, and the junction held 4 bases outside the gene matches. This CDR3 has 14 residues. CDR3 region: CSASRQGAPYEQYF. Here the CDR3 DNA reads TGCAGTGCTAGCCGACAGGGGGCTCCCTACGAGCAGTACTTC.

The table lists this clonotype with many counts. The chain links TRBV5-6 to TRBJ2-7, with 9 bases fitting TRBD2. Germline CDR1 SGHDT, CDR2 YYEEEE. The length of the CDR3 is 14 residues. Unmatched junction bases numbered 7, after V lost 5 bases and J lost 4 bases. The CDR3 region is CASSLAGDRYEQYF. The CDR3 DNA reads TGTGCCAGCAGTTTAGCGGGAGATCGGTACGAGCAGTACTTC.

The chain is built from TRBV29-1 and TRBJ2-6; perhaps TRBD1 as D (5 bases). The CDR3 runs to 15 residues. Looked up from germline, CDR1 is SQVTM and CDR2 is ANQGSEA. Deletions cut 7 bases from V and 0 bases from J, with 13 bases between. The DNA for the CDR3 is TGCAGCGCCTGGAACAGGAGCTCTGGGGCCAACGTCCTGACTTTC. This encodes CSAWNRSSGANVLTF.